One and the same sample provided the 26 T cell receptor beta chains below, sequenced in a study of early stage breast cancer tumors. Assay used: immunoSEQ multiplex PCR; TCRdb lists only in-frame clones, some missing. The sample shows 50,000 to 75,000 clones, around three quarters of them seen only once. Sample: blood. The receptors shown here come from a person between 30 and 45 years old with breast cancer.

The chain has TRBV5-1 and TRBJ2-7, with a tentative D call TRBD1 (6 bases). CDR3 length: 16 residues. Per germline, CDR1 SGHRS and CDR2 YFSETQ. Trimming pared 0 bases from V and 0 bases from J, leaving 13 bases between. In nucleotides, the CDR3 is TGCGCCAGCAGCTTGGGGGGACACCTACCCTCCTACGAGCAGTACTTC. It translates to CASSLGGHLPSYEQYF.

V gene TRBV6-1 combines with J gene TRBJ2-3, with 9 nucleotides matching TRBD1. Germline CDR1 reads MNHNS; CDR2 reads SASEGT. J gave up 1 base and V 6 bases, and 5 bases lay outside the gene matches. The CDR3 has 15 residues. CDR3 sequence: CASRGRTGGTDTQYF. For the CDR3, the DNA is TGTGCCAGCAGGGGGAGGACAGGGGGCACAGATACGCAGTATTTT.

This chain connects TRBV12-5 to TRBJ2-3; D is unclear. The CDR3 sequence is 13 residues long. Germline-derived CDR1 and CDR2 are LGHNT and FRNRAP. The V and J ends lost 5 bases and 4 bases respectively, with 10 bases between them. CDR3 in DNA: TGTGCTAGTGGTCTACGAGAAGCAGATACGCAGTATTTT. The encoded protein is CASGLREADTQYF.

The chain combines TRBV5-4 with TRBJ2-1, with 9 positions matching TRBD2. This CDR3 comprises 16 residues. V shed 1 base, J shed 6 bases, and the junction held 8 bases outside the gene matches. Germline CDR1 is SGHNT and CDR2 is YYREEE (reference sequence). Here the CDR3 reads CASSLISAGGFNEQFF. CDR3 coding DNA: TGTGCCAGCAGCTTGATCAGTGCGGGAGGGTTCAATGAGCAGTTCTTC.

The chain combines TRBV7-2 with TRBJ2-7, with 13 bases identical to TRBD2. V lost 5 bases to trimming and J lost 5 bases; unmatched junction nucleotides: 6. Germline V gene data show CDR1 as SGHTA and CDR2 as FQGNSA. CDR3 length: 15 amino acids. The CDR3 DNA is TGTGCCAGCAGCGCCTCGGGACTAGCGGGAAACGAGCAGTACTTC. Protein sequence: CASSASGLAGNEQYF.

This clone was found once. V and J are TRBV11-2 and TRBJ1-1; a weak D match, TRBD1 (6 bases). Germline V gene lookup returns CDR1 SGHAT and CDR2 FQNNGV. The V end was cut by 3 bases, the J end by 10 bases, with 15 bases between. This CDR3 spans 13 amino acids. The CDR3: CASSFDRIRGAFF. DNA for the CDR3: TGTGCCAGCAGCTTCGACAGGATCCGAGGAGCTTTCTTT.

This sequence joins TRBV5-1 and TRBJ2-7, with D tentatively TRBD1 (5 bases). Trimming left V 4 bases short and J 3 bases short, with 14 bases between. Germline-derived CDR1 and CDR2 are SGHRS and YFSETQ. The CDR3 consists of 14 residues. CDR3 amino acids: CASSPDRSFYEQYF. In DNA form, the CDR3 reads TGCGCCAGCAGCCCTGACAGATCTTTCTACGAGCAGTACTTC.

This chain joins TRBV2 and TRBJ2-4, with TRBD1 as a possible D gene (5 bases). The germline V gene has CDR1 SNHLY and CDR2 FYNNEI. The CDR3 extends over 14 amino acids. The V and J ends lost 6 bases and 1 base respectively, with 10 bases between them. The CDR3 is CASSSDSAKNIQYF. The CDR3 coding sequence is TGTGCCAGCAGCAGCGACAGCGCCAAAAACATTCAGTACTTC. The entire variable domain, with the rest obtained from reference TRBV2 and TRBJ2-4, is as follows: EPEVTQTPSHQVTQMGQEVILRCVPISNHLYFYWYRQILGQKVEFLVSFYNNEISEKSEIFDDQFSVERPDGSNFTLKIRSTKLEDSAMYFCASSSDSAKNIQYFGAGTRLSVL.

This rearrangement joins TRBV4-2 to TRBJ2-4; D might be TRBD1 (6 bases). The CDR3 contains 16 residues. CDR1 and CDR2 (germline): LGHNA, YNFKEQ. V lost 0 bases, J lost 5 bases, and 14 bases lay in between. The CDR3 here is CASSQEARGVENIQYF. In nucleotides, the CDR3 is TGTGCCAGCAGCCAAGAGGCCAGGGGAGTCGAAAACATTCAGTACTTC.

This sequence joins TRBV9 and TRBJ2-2, with TRBD1 identical over 10 bases. The J segment lost 3 bases and the V segment lost 2 bases, leaving 4 bases of the junction unmatched. CDR3 length: 16 amino acids. CDR1 is SGDLS and CDR2 is YYNGEE in the germline V gene. The CDR3 DNA reads as TGTGCCAGCAGCGTTTGGGGGACAGGGGACACCGGGGAGCTGTTTTTT. Its protein is CASSVWGTGDTGELFF.

The rearrangement uses TRBV7-5 and TRBJ2-2; the DNA was not compared with TRBD1, the D call given in the table. TRBV7-5 is described as a pseudogene. The CDR3 sequence is 18 residues long. CDR3: CVRSLAYFVGHNTGELFF. The CDR3 DNA follows: TGTGTCAGAAGCTTAGCCTACTTCGTGGGACACAACACCGGGGAGCTGTTTTTT.

V gene TRBV27 combines with J gene TRBJ2-7; D uncertain. This CDR3 comprises 14 residues. V lost 6 bases, J lost 0 bases, and 12 bases lay in between. Germline V gene lookup returns CDR1 MNHEY and CDR2 SMNVEV (reference sequence). This CDR3 is CASSRQFTSYEQYF. For the CDR3, the DNA is TGTGCCAGCAGCCGGCAGTTTACCTCCTACGAGCAGTACTTC.

The chain uses TRBV6-5 and TRBJ1-1; TRBD1 agrees at 9 bases. Germline V gene lookup returns CDR1 MNHEY and CDR2 SVGAGI. The junction had 0 bases not matched to a gene; V was cut back by 2 bases and J by 5 bases. The CDR3 length is 13 residues. CDR3 bases: TGTGCCAGCAGTTACGGGACAGGGACTGAAGCTTTCTTT. This sequence encodes CASSYGTGTEAFF.

This rearrangement joins TRBV25-1 to TRBJ1-3; no clear D. Germline-derived CDR1 and CDR2 are MGHDK and SYGVNS. Between the trimmed V and J ends, which lost 2 bases and 3 bases, there was a span of 5 bases. The CDR3 runs 13 residues. The CDR3 here is CASSEQLGNTIYF. The DNA of the CDR3 is TGTGCCAGCAGTGAACAGCTTGGAAACACCATATATTTT. The whole variable domain, filled in from reference TRBV25-1 and TRBJ1-3, reads EADIYQTPRYLVIGTGKKITLECSQTMGHDKMYWYQQDPGMELHLIHYSYGVNSTEKGDLSSESTVSRIRTEHFPLTLESARPSHTSQYLCASSEQLGNTIYFGEGSWLTVV.

This chain links TRBV18 with TRBJ2-7, with 10 positions matching TRBD1. Germline assignment: CDR1 KGHSH and CDR2 LQKENI. This CDR3 comprises 15 residues. The V and J ends lost 6 bases and 1 base, in that order; junction bases with no gene match: 6. CDR3 nucleotides: TGTGCCAGCTCGCAAGGGACAGGGGCATCCTACGAGCAGTACTTC. The encoded protein is CASSQGTGASYEQYF.

This clone was detected a few times. The chain uses TRBV5-6 and TRBJ2-3; the D gene is possibly TRBD2 (5 bases). Trimming removed 0 bases at V and 2 bases at J, with 10 bases between. Germline CDR1 reads SGHDT; CDR2 reads YYEEEE. This CDR3 has 15 amino acids. The CDR3 bases are TGTGCCAGCAGCTTGGATCAGCGGACCACAGATACGCAGTATTTT. Amino acid sequence: CASSLDQRTTDTQYF.

The V call is TRBV30, the J call TRBJ1-4, with 10 bases identical to TRBD1. After removal of 2 bases from V and 5 bases from J, the junction contained 5 bases not matched to a gene. The CDR3 sequence is 15 residues long. The germline V gene encodes CDR1 GTSNPN and CDR2 SVGIG (reference sequence). CDR3 DNA sequence: TGTGCCTGGAGTTCGCCGGGACAGGGGAATGAAAAACTGTTTTTT. Its translation: CAWSSPGQGNEKLFF.

V gene TRBV5-1 combines with J gene TRBJ2-7, with TRBD2 matching over 11 bases. With V trimmed by 4 bases and J by 7 bases, 10 bases remained unmatched. This CDR3 is built from 15 residues. Looked up from germline, CDR1 is SGHRS and CDR2 is YFSETQ. The DNA for the CDR3 is TGCGCCAGCAGCCCGGAACTAGCGGGAGTCGGGGAGCAGTACTTC. Protein sequence: CASSPELAGVGEQYF.

This rearrangement joins TRBV25-1 to TRBJ2-1; 10 bases line up with TRBD1. J lost 9 bases, V lost 5 bases, and 4 bases had no gene match. In germline, CDR1 is MGHDK, CDR2 SYGVNS. The CDR3 runs to 13 residues. CDR3 nucleotide sequence: TGTGCCAGCAGTCTGACAGGGGGCAGTGAGCAGTTCTTC. Its protein is CASSLTGGSEQFF.

About this clone itself: A junction end diverges from the germline sequence, so it may reflect a read error. The J gene is TRBJ2-3, the V gene TRBV7-2; D gene uncertain. Germline V gene sequence: CDR1 SGHTA, CDR2 FQGNSA. This CDR3 is 12 amino acids long. CDR3 amino acids: CASSLGLAMADF. CDR3 nucleotide sequence: TGTGCCAGCAGCTTAGGGCTGGCAATGGCGGATTTT.

The chain couples TRBV2 to TRBJ1-1; D gene unclear. Trimming left V 7 bases short and J 2 bases short, with 11 bases between. The CDR3 is made up of 13 amino acids. CDR1 SNHLY and CDR2 FYNNEI come from the germline V gene. The CDR3 DNA sequence: TGTGCCAGCAAGAAAGGAAGAAACACTGAAGCTTTCTTT. This translates into CASKKGRNTEAFF. The variable domain in full, with the rest retrieved from reference TRBV2 and TRBJ1-1, is EPEVTQTPSHQVTQMGQEVILRCVPISNHLYFYWYRQILGQKVEFLVSFYNNEISEKSEIFDDQFSVERPDGSNFTLKIRSTKLEDSAMYFCASKKGRNTEAFFGQGTRLTVV.

The chain links TRBV5-6 to TRBJ2-7, with 7 bases lining up with TRBD2. The CDR3 sequence is 12 residues long. Germline-derived CDR1 and CDR2 are SGHDT and YYEEEE. Germline trimming cut 0 bases from V and 9 bases from J; bases unmatched to any gene: 3. CDR3 coding DNA: TGTGCCAGCAGCTTGGGAGGGAGGGCGCAGTACTTC. Its translation: CASSLGGRAQYF. The whole variable domain, filled in from reference TRBV5-6 and TRBJ2-7, reads DAGVTQSPTHLIKTRGQQVTLRCSPKSGHDTVSWYQQALGQGPQFIFQYYEEEERQRGNFPDRFSGHQFPNYSSELNVNALLLGDSALYLCASSLGGRAQYFGPGTRLTVT.

The rearrangement links TRBV10-1 to TRBJ2-7, with D perhaps TRBD1 (5 bases). CDR1 WNHNN and CDR2 SYGVQD come from the germline V gene (reference sequence). The V and J ends lost 6 bases and 3 bases respectively, with 6 bases between them. There are 11 residues in the CDR3. The CDR3 nucleotides are TGCGCCAGCAGCCAGGGCTACGAGCAGTACTTC. Translation: CASSQGYEQYF.

V and J are TRBV6-6 and TRBJ1-1; 7 nucleotides agree with TRBD1. The junction had 4 bases not matched to a gene; V was cut back by 5 bases and J by 4 bases. From germline, CDR1 is MNHNY and CDR2 SVGAGI (reference sequence). The CDR3 is 13 amino acids. Here the CDR3 DNA reads TGTGCCAGCAGTACCCCAGGGGGCACTGAAGCTTTCTTT. It translates to CASSTPGGTEAFF.

The J gene is TRBJ2-6, the V gene TRBV29-1, with no clear D. Germline V lookup: CDR1 SQVTM, CDR2 ANQGSEA. The CDR3 runs to 14 residues. Trimming shortened V by 4 bases and J by 4 bases, and 11 bases separated the two germline ends. The CDR3 bases are TGCAGCGTTGCGGTAGACGGAGGGGCCAACGTCCTGACTTTC. This sequence encodes CSVAVDGGANVLTF.

This sequence joins TRBV19 and TRBJ2-7; D not resolved. Trimming removed 0 bases at V and 3 bases at J, with 6 bases between. In germline, CDR1 is LNHDA, CDR2 SQIVND (reference sequence). This CDR3 comprises 13 residues. The CDR3 nucleotides read TGTGCCAGTAGTATAGATCAAGGCTACGAGCAGTACTTC. Encoded protein: CASSIDQGYEQYF.